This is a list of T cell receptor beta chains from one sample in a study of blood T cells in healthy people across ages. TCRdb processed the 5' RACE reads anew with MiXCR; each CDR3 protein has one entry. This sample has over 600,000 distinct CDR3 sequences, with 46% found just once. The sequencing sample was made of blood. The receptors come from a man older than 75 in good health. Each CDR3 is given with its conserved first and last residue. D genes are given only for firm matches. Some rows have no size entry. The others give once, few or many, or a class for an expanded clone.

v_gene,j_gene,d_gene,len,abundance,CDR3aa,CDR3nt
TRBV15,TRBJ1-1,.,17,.,CATSREASRALGTEAFF,TGTGCCACCAGCAGAGAGGCGAGCAGGGCCTTGGGCACTGAAGCTTTCTTT
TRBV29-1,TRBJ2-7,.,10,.,CSVLGREQYF,TGCAGCGTTTTGGGGCGCGAGCAGTACTTC
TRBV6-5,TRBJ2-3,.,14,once,CASSRTGPGDTQYF,TGTGCCAGCAGTCGTACAGGTCCCGGGGATACGCAGTATTTT
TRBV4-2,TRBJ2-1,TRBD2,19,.,CASSLRVAGGPGSYNEQFF,TGTGCCAGCAGCCTCCGAGTAGCGGGAGGGCCGGGCTCCTACAATGAGCAGTTCTTC
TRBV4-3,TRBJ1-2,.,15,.,CASSQDRSGSYGYTF,TGCGCCAGCAGCCAAGATAGATCCGGCTCCTATGGCTACACCTTC
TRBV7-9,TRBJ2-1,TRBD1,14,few,CASSPATGGNEQFF,TGTGCCAGCAGCCCGGCCACAGGGGGCAATGAGCAGTTCTTC
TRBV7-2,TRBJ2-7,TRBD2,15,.,CASSHTSGGAYEQYF,TGTGCCAGCAGCCACACTAGCGGGGGGGCCTACGAGCAGTACTTC
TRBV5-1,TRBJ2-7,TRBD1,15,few,CASSFLQGRSYEQYF,TGCGCCAGCAGCTTTCTACAGGGGCGAAGCTACGAGCAGTACTTC
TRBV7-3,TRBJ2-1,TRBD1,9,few,CASEGAKFF,TGTGCCAGCGAGGGGGCAAAGTTCTTC
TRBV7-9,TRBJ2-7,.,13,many,CASSLWGTYEQYF,TGTGCCAGCAGCTTATGGGGGACCTACGAGCAGTACTTC
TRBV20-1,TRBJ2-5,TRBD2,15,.,CSARLAGGRLKTQYF,TGCAGTGCGAGACTAGCGGGAGGGCGGTTAAAGACCCAGTACTTC
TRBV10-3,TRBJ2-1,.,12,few,CAISLTGGEQFF,TGTGCCATCAGTCTAACAGGAGGCGAGCAGTTCTTC
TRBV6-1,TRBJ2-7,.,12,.,CASSGTHYEQYF,TGTGCCAGCAGTGGGACGCACTACGAGCAGTACTTC
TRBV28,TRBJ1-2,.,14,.,CASRAAVEGFGYTF,TGTGCCAGCAGAGCTGCTGTCGAGGGGTTTGGCTACACCTTC
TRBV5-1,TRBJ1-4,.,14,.,CASSLEASNEKLFF,TGCGCCAGCAGCTTGGAGGCTTCTAATGAAAAACTGTTTTTT
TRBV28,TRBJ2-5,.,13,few,CASSSVAEETQYF,TGTGCCAGCAGTTCGGTTGCGGAAGAGACCCAGTACTTC
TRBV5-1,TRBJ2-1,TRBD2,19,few,CASSSPSTSGKGSYNEQFF,TGCGCCAGCAGCTCTCCCTCGACTAGCGGGAAAGGCTCCTACAATGAGCAGTTCTTC
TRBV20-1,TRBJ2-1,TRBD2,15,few,CSARGTSGRLYEQFF,TGCAGTGCTAGAGGGACTAGCGGGAGACTCTATGAGCAGTTCTTC
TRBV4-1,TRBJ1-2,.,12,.,CASSGIGYGYTF,TGCGCCAGCAGCGGTATCGGCTATGGCTACACCTTC
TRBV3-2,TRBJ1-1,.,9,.,CASSGGAFF,TGTGCCAGCAGCGGGGGGGCTTTCTTT
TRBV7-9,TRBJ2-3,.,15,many,CASSTTGFGTDTQYF,TGTGCCAGCAGCACCACAGGGTTCGGTACAGATACGCAGTATTTT
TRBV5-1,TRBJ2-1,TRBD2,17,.,CASSFTGTSGTYNEQFF,TGCGCCAGCAGCTTCACCGGGACTAGCGGGACTTACAATGAGCAGTTCTTC
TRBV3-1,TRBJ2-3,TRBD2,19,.,CASSLGTSGRSLREDTQYF,TGTGCCAGCAGCCTGGGGACTAGCGGGAGGTCCTTGCGGGAGGATACGCAGTATTTT
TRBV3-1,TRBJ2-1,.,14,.,CASSPGPESNEQFF,TGTGCCAGCAGCCCCGGACCCGAAAGCAATGAGCAGTTCTTC
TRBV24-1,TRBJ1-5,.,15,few,CATSESNGLGQPQHF,TGTGCCACCAGTGAGTCTAACGGGTTGGGACAGCCCCAGCATTTT
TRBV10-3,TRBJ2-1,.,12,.,CAISDGPPEQFF,TGTGCCATCAGCGATGGACCTCCCGAGCAGTTCTTC
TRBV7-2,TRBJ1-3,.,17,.,CASSLLGGAFDGNTIYF,TGTGCCAGCAGCTTACTGGGCGGAGCTTTTGATGGAAACACCATATATTTT